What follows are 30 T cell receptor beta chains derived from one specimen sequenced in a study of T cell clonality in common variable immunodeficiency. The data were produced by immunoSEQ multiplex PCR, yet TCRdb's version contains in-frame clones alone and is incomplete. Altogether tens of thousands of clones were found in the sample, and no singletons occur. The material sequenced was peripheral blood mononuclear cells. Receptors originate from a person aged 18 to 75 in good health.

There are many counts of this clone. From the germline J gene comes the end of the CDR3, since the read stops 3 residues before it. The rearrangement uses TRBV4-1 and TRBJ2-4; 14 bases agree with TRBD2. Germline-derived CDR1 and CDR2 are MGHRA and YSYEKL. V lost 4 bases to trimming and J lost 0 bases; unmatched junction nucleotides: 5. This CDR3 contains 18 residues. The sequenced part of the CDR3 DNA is TGCGCCAGCAGCCGAGGACTAGCGGGGGGACTAGCCAAAAACATT. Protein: CASSRGLAGGLAKNI. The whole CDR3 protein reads CASSRGLAGGLAKNIQYF.

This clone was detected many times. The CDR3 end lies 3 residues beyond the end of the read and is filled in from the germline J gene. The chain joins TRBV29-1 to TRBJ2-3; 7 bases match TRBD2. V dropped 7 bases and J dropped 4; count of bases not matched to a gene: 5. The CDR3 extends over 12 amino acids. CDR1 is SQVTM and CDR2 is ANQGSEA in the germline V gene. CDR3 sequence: CSAGGGPDTQYF. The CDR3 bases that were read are TGCAGCGCTGGCGGGGGACCAGATACG.

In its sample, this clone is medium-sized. The covered CDR3 bases are TGTGCCTGGAGTCTAAACTACAATGAG. This encodes CAWSLNYNE. The CDR3 as a whole reads CAWSLNYNEQFF. The rearrangement uses TRBV30 and TRBJ2-1, with D unresolved. The read falls 3 residues short of the CDR3 end, and the missing part is taken from the germline J gene. Germline-derived CDR1 and CDR2 are GTSNPN and SVGIG (reference sequence). The CDR3 totals 12 residues. Trimming took off 2 bases at V and 3 bases at J, with 5 bases between the two ends.

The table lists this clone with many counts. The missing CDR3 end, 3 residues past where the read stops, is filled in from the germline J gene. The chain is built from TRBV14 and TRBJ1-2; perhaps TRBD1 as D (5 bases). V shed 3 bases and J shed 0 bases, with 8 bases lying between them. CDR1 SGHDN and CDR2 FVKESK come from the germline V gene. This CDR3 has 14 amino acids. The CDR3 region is CASSHYRTNYGYTF. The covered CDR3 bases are TGTGCCAGCAGCCATTACAGGACTAACTATGGC.

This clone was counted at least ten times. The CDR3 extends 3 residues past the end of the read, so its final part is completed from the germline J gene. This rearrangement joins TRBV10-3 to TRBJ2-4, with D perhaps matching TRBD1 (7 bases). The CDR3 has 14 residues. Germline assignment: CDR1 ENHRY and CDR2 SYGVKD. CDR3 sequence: CAISESTGEETQYF. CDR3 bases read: TGTGCCATCAGTGAGTCAACAGGGGAGGAGACT.

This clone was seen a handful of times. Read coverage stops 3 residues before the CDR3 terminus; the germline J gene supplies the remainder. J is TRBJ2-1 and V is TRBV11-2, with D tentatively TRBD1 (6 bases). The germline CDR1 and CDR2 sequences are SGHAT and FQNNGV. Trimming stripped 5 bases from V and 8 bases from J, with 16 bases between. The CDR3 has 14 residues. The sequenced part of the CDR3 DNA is TGTGCCAGCAGCGCTTCGGCACAGGGCTATGAG. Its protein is CASSASAQGYE. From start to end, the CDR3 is CASSASAQGYEQFF.

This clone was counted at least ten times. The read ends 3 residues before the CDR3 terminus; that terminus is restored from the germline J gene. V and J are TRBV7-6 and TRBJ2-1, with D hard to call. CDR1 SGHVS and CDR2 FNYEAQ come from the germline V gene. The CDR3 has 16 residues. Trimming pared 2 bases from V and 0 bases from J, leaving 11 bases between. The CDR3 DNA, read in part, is TGTGCCAGCAGCTTAACTTGGGCCCGCTCCTACAATGAG. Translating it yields CASSLTWARSYNE. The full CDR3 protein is CASSLTWARSYNEQFF.

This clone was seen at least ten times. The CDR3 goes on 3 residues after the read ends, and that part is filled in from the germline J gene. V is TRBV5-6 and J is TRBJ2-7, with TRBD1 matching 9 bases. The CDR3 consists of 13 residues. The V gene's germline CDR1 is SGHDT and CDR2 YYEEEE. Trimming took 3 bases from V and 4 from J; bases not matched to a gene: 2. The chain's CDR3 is CASSWGQGYEQYF. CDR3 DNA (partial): TGTGCCAGCAGCTGGGGACAGGGTTACGAG.

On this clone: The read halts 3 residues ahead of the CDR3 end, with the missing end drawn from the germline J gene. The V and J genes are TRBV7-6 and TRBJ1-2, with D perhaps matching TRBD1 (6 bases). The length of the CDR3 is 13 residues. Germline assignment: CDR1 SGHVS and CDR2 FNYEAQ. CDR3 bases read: TGTGCCAGCAGCCAAAACAGGGCCGACATC. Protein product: CASSQNRADI. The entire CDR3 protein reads CASSQNRADIYTF.

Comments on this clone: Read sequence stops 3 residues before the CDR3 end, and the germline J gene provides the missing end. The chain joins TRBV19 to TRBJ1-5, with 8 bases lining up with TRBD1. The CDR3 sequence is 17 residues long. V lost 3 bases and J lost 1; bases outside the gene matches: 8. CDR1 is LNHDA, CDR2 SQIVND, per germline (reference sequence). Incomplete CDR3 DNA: TGTGCCAGTAGTATCAGGCAGGGGGCTAGAAGCAATCAGCCC. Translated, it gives CASSIRQGARSNQP. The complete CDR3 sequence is CASSIRQGARSNQPQHF.

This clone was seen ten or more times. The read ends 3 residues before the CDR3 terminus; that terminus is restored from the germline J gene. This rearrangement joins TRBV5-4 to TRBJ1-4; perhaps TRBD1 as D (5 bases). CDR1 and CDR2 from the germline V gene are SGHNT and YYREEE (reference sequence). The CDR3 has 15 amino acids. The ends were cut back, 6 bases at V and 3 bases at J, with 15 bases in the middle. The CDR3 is CASTTIGAANEKLFF. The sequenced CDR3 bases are TGTGCCAGCACCACCATAGGGGCAGCTAATGAAAAA.

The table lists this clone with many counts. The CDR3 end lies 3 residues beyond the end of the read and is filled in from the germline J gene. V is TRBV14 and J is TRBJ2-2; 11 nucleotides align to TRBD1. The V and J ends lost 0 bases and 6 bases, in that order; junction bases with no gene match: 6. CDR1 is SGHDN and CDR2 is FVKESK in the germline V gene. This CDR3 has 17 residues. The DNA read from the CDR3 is TGTGCCAGCAGCCAAGATCGGACAGGGGGCCGGGCCGGGGAG. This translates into CASSQDRTGGRAGE. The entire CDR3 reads CASSQDRTGGRAGELFF. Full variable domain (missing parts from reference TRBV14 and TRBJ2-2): EAGVTQFPSHSVIEKGQTVTLRCDPISGHDNLYWYRRVMGKEIKFLLHFVKESKQDESGMPNNRFLAERTGGTYSTLKVQPAELEDSGVYFCASSQDRTGGRAGELFFGEGSRLTVL.

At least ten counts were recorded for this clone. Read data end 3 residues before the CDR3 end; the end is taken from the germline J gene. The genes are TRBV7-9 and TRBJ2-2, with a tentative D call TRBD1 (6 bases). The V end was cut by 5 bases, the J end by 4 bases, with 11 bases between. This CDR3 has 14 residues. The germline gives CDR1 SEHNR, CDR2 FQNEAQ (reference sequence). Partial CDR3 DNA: TGTGCCAGCAGCCAGGGACACGGCACCGGGGAG. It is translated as CASSQGHGTGE. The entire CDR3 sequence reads CASSQGHGTGELFF.

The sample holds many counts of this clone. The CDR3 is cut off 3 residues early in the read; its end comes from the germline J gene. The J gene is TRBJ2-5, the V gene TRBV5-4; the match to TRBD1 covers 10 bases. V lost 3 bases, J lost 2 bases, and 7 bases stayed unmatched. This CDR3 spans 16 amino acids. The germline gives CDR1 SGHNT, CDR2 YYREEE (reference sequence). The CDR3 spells CASSYGQGEFQETQYF. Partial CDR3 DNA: TGTGCCAGCAGCTACGGACAGGGGGAGTTTCAAGAGACC.

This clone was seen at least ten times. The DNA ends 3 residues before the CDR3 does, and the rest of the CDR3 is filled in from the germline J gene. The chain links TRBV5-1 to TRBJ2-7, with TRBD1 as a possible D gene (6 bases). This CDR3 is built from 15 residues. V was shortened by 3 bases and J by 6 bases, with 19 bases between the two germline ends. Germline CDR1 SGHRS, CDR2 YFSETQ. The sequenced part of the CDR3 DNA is TGCGCCAGCAGCTGGGACACCCGTCTTCTTCCCGAG. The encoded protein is CASSWDTRLLPE. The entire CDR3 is CASSWDTRLLPEQYF. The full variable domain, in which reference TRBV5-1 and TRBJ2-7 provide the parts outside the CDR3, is KAGVTQTPRYLIKTRGQQVTLSCSPISGHRSVSWYQQTPGQGLQFLFEYFSETQRNKGNFPGRFSGRQFSNSRSEMNVSTLELGDSALYLCASSWDTRLLPEQYFGPGTRLTVT.

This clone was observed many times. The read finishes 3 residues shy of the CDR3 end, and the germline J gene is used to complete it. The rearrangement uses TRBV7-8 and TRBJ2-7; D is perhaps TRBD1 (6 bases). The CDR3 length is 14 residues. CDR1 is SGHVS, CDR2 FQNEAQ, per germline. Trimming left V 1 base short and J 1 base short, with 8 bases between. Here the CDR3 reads CASSLVGQSYEQYF. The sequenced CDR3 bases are TGTGCCAGCAGCTTAGTAGGACAGTCCTACGAG.

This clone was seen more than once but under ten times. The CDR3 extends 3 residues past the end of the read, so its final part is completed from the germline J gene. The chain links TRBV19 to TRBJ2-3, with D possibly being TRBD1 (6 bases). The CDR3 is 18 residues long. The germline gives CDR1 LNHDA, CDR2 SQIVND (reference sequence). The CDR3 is CASSPTPNRVGSNQPQYF. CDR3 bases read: TGTGCCAGTAGCCCAACACCGAACAGGGTGGGGAGCAATCAGCCG. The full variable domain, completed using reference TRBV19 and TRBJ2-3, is DGGITQSPKYLFRKEGQNVTLSCEQNLNHDAMYWYRQDPGQGLRLIYYSQIVNDFQKGDIAEGYSVSREKKESFPLTVTSAQKNPTAFYLCASSPTPNRVGSNQPQYFGPGTRLTVL.

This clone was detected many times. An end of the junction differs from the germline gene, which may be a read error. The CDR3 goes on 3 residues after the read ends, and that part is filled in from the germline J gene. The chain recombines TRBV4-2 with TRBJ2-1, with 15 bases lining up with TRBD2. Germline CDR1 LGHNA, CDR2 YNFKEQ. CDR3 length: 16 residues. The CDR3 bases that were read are TGCGCCAGCAGCCAAGATGGGACTAGCGGGGGGTATGAG. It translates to CASSQDGTSGGYE. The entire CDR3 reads CASSQDGTSGGYEQFF.

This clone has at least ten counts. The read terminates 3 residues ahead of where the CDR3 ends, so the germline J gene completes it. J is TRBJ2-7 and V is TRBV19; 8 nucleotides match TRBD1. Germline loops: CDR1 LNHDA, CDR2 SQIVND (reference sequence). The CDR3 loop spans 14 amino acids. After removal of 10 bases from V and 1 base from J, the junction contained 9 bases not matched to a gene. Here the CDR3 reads CATKTGAISYEQYF. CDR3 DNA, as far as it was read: TGTGCCACCAAGACAGGGGCCATTTCCTACGAG.

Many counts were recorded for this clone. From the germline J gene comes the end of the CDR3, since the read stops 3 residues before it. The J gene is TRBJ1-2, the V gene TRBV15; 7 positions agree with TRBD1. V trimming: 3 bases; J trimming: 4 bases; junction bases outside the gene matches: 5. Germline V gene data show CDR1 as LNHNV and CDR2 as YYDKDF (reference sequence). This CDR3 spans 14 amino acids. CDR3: CATSRDRTAYGYTF. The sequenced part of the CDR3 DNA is TGTGCCACCAGCAGGGACAGGACGGCCTATGGC.

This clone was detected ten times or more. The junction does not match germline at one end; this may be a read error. Incomplete CDR3 DNA: TGCGCCAGCAGCCAAGTCATGGGGACTCATACAGATACG. It yields the protein CASSQVMGTHTDT. The full CDR3 sequence reads CASSQVMGTHTDTQYF. The rearrangement links TRBV4-2 to TRBJ2-3; maybe TRBD2 (6 bases). The read is 3 residues too short to cover the CDR3 end, so that end is filled in from the germline J gene. This CDR3 region has 16 residues. From germline, CDR1 is LGHNA and CDR2 YNFKEQ.

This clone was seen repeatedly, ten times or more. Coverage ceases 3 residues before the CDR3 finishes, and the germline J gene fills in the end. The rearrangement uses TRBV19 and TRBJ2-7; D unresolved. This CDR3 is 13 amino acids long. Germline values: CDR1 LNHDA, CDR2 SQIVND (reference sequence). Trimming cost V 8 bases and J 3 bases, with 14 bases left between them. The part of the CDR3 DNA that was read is TGTGCCAGTGGGCCAGGCAGCCACTACGAG. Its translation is CASGPGSHYE. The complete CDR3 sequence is CASGPGSHYEQYF.

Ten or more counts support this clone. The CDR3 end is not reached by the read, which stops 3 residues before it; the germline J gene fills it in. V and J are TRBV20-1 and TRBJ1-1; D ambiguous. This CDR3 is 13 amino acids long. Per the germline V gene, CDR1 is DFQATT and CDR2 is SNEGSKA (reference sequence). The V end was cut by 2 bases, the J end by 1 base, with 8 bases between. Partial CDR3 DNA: TGCAGTGCTAGAAACAGCGGGAACACTGAA. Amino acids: CSARNSGNTE. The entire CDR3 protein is CSARNSGNTEAFF.

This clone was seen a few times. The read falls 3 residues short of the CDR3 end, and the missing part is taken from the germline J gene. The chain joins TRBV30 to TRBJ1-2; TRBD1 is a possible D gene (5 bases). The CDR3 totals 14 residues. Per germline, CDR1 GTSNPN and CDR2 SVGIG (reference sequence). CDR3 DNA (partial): TGTGCCTGGAGTGCGGCTAGCGGGACGGATACC. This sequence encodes CAWSAASGTDT. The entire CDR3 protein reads CAWSAASGTDTYTF. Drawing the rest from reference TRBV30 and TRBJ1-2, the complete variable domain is SQTIHQWPATLVQPVGSPLSLECTVEGTSNPNLYWYRQAAGRGLQLLFYSVGIGQISSEVPQNLSASRPQDRQFILSSKKLLLSDSGFYLCAWSAASGTDTYTFGSGTRLTVV.

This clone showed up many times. The CDR3 bases that were read are TGTGCCAGCAGCGACCTGGACAGGGGGGGGTACACTGAA. This gives the protein CASSDLDRGGYTE. The entire CDR3 protein is CASSDLDRGGYTEAFF. This chain connects TRBV2 to TRBJ1-1, with 10 nucleotides matching TRBD1. The read gets to within 3 residues of the CDR3 end, and the germline J gene fills in the rest. The CDR3 is 16 residues long. CDR1 is SNHLY and CDR2 is FYNNEI in the germline V gene. V lost 6 bases and J lost 3; bases outside the gene matches: 10.

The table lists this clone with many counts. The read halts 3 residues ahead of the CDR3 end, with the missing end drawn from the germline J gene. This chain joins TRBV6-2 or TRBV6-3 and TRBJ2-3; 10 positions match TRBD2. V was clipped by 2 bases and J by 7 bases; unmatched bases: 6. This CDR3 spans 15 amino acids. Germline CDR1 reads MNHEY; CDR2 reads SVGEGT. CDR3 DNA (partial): TGTGCCAGCAGTTACGAAGCGGGGGGGCTTAATACG. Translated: CASSYEAGGLNT. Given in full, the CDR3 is CASSYEAGGLNTQYF.

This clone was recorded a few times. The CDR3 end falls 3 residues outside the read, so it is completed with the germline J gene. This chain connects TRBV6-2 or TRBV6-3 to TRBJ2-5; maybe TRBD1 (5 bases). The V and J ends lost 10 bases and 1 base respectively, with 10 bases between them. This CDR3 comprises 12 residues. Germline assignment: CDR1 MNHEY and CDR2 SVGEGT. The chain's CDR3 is CATQTVQETQYF. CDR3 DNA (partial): TGTGCCACCCAGACAGTCCAAGAGACC.

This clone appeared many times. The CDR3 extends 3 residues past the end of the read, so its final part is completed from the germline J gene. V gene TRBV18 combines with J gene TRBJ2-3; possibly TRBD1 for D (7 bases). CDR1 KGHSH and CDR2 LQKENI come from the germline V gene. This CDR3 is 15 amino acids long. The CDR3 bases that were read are TGTGCCAGCTCGCTGTCACAGGGGAGGCAAGAGACG. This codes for CASSLSQGRQET. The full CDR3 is CASSLSQGRQETQYF.

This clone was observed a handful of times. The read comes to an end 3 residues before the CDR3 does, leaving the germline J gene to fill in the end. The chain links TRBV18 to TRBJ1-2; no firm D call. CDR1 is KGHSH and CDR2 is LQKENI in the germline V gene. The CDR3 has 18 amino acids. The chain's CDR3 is CASSLEPPLSEIYNDYTF. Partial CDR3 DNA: TGTGCCAGCTCTCTTGAACCCCCCCTCAGTGAAATTTACAATGAC.

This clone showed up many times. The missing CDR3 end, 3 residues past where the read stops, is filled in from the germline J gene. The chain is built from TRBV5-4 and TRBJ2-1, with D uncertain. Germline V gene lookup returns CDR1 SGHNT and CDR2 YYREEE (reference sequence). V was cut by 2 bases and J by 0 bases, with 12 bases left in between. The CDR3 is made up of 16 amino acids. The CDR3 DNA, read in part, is TGTGCCAGCAGCTTAATGGCGGAAAGCTCCTACAATGAG. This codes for CASSLMAESSYNE. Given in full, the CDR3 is CASSLMAESSYNEQFF.